One sample yielded the 28 T cell receptor beta chains listed below, sequenced in a study of cytomegalovirus exposure and HLA in healthy donors. 60 Vbeta and 13 Jbeta primers were used in PCR. Method: immunoSEQ multiplex PCR; TCRdb's copy keeps in-frame clones and lacks some. This sample has about 160,000 clones, with 70% to 90% found just once. Sequencing used PBMCs. The receptors were gathered from a woman aged 30 to 39 in good health and CMV-seropositive.

The rearrangement uses TRBV4-3 and TRBJ1-2, with a tentative D call TRBD1 (5 bases). V lost 0 bases and J 6 bases, leaving 11 bases between the germline ends. Germline V lookup: CDR1 LGHNA, CDR2 YSLEER. CDR3 size: 14 residues. The CDR3 DNA follows: TGCGCCAGCAGCCAAGATCCATCAGGGAATGGCTACACCTTC. It yields the protein CASSQDPSGNGYTF.

V and J are TRBV27 and TRBJ1-2, with TRBD1 matching over 10 bases. Germline lookup yields CDR1 MNHEY and CDR2 SMNVEV (reference sequence). The J segment lost 2 bases and the V segment lost 5 bases, leaving 5 bases of the junction unmatched. This CDR3 contains 15 residues. CDR3 bases: TGTGCCAGCAGTGCCGGACAGGGGGGGAACTATGGCTACACCTTC. Protein product: CASSAGQGGNYGYTF.

This rearrangement joins TRBV16 to TRBJ1-5; D is possibly TRBD1 (5 bases). Trimming cost V 2 bases and J 6 bases, with 8 bases left between them. The CDR3 spans 13 residues. Germline CDR1 KGHSY, CDR2 FQNENV. Here the CDR3 DNA reads TGTGCCAGCAGCCAAGGGGCCCTTCAGCCCCAGCATTTT. This encodes CASSQGALQPQHF.

This clone has a single count. The chain recombines TRBV30 with TRBJ1-2; 9 nucleotides agree with TRBD1. The germline V gene has CDR1 GTSNPN and CDR2 SVGIG (reference sequence). The CDR3 has 14 amino acids. The junction had 0 bases not matched to a gene; V was cut back by 1 base and J by 0 bases. The CDR3 is CAWSGTGANYGYTF. In DNA form, the CDR3 reads TGTGCCTGGAGTGGGACAGGGGCTAACTATGGCTACACCTTC.

This clone came up a few times. This chain's CDR3 is CASRSDSGNTIYF. CDR3 coding DNA: TGTGCCAGCAGATCGGACAGCGGAAACACCATATATTTT. The chain combines TRBV5-6 with TRBJ1-3, with D perhaps TRBD1 (6 bases). From germline, CDR1 is SGHDT and CDR2 YYEEEE. V was pared by 5 bases and J by 4 bases, with 10 bases between. CDR3 length equals 13 residues. The full variable domain, completed using reference TRBV5-6 and TRBJ1-3, is DAGVTQSPTHLIKTRGQQVTLRCSPKSGHDTVSWYQQALGQGPQFIFQYYEEEERQRGNFPDRFSGHQFPNYSSELNVNALLLGDSALYLCASRSDSGNTIYFGEGSWLTVV.

The genes are TRBV6-1 and TRBJ1-2; D perhaps matches TRBD1 (6 bases). From germline, CDR1 is MNHNS and CDR2 SASEGT. The CDR3 has 13 amino acids. V lost 1 base and J 7 bases, leaving 10 bases between the germline ends. The CDR3 loop reads CASSEGTVFGYTF. DNA for the CDR3: TGTGCCAGCAGTGAAGGGACAGTATTTGGCTACACCTTC.

The chain employs TRBV7-8 and TRBJ2-7, with TRBD1 matching over 9 bases. Germline assignment: CDR1 SGHVS and CDR2 FQNEAQ. The CDR3 is 19 residues long. V lost 1 base and J lost 0; bases outside the gene matches: 13. CDR3: CASSLGPGTGSQLSYEQYF. In nucleotides, the CDR3 is TGTGCCAGCAGCTTAGGGCCCGGGACAGGGAGCCAACTCTCCTACGAGCAGTACTTC.

The chain has TRBV11-3 and TRBJ2-2, with 10 bases matching TRBD1. The V and J ends lost 5 bases and 6 bases, in that order; junction bases with no gene match: 15. CDR1 and CDR2 from the germline V gene are SGHNT and YENEEA. The CDR3 is made up of 18 amino acids. In DNA form, the CDR3 reads TGTGCCAGCAGCCGACCAGCACCCGGGACAGGGGACGCCGGGGAGCTGTTTTTT. Its protein is CASSRPAPGTGDAGELFF.

V gene TRBV27 combines with J gene TRBJ1-1, with no clear D. The germline V and J ends were trimmed by 5 bases and 1 base, with 8 bases remaining between them. The CDR3 runs to 13 residues. CDR1 MNHEY and CDR2 SMNVEV come from the germline V gene (reference sequence). Here the CDR3 reads CASSLQQNTEAFF. The CDR3 nucleotides are TGTGCCAGCAGTCTACAGCAGAACACTGAAGCTTTCTTT.

J is TRBJ2-1 and V is TRBV6-5; a possible D gene is TRBD2 (5 bases). The V end lost 4 bases, the J end lost 2 bases, and 12 bases lay between the germline ends. Germline V gene sequence: CDR1 MNHEY, CDR2 SVGAGI. The CDR3 consists of 15 residues. Here the CDR3 reads CASSFQEGAYNEQFF. CDR3 nucleotides: TGTGCCAGCAGTTTCCAAGAGGGAGCCTACAATGAGCAGTTCTTC.

The CDR3 reads CASSPPLGGNSGNTIYF. The DNA of the CDR3 is TGTGCCAGCTCACCACCGTTAGGGGGTAACTCTGGAAACACCATATATTTT. The rearrangement uses TRBV18 and TRBJ1-3; a weak D match, TRBD1 (6 bases). Germline V CDR1 and CDR2: KGHSH, LQKENI. The CDR3 has 17 amino acids. The V and J ends lost 0 bases and 0 bases respectively, with 12 bases between them. Full variable domain (rest looked up from reference TRBV18 and TRBJ1-3): NAGVMQNPRHLVRRRGQEARLRCSPMKGHSHVYWYRQLPEEGLKFMVYLQKENIIDESGMPKERFSAEFPKEGPSILRIQQVVRGDSAAYFCASSPPLGGNSGNTIYFGEGSWLTVV.

The genes are TRBV27 and TRBJ1-2, with a tentative D call TRBD1 (5 bases). The germline CDR1 and CDR2 sequences are MNHEY and SMNVEV (reference sequence). Trimming removed 6 bases from V and 4 bases from J, with 6 bases in between. The CDR3 sequence is 11 residues long. The CDR3 protein is CASRQGYGYTF. The CDR3 DNA reads as TGTGCCAGCAGGCAGGGCTATGGCTACACCTTC.

The chain recombines TRBV7-2 with TRBJ2-7; possibly TRBD1 for D (6 bases). Per the germline V gene, CDR1 is SGHTA and CDR2 is FQGNSA. Trimming shortened V by 5 bases and J by 2 bases, and 10 bases separated the two germline ends. This CDR3 spans 13 amino acids. CDR3 bases: TGTGCCAGCAGCCGGGACAAGACCTACGAGCAGTACTTC. Residues: CASSRDKTYEQYF.

V gene TRBV7-3 combines with J gene TRBJ1-2, with 8 bases aligning to TRBD1. The CDR3 runs to 15 residues. Losses at the gene ends were 5 bases for V and 1 base for J; bases not matched to a gene: 6. Germline V gene lookup returns CDR1 SGHTA and CDR2 FQGTGA. CDR3 sequence reads: CASSLDRANNYGYTF. For the CDR3, the DNA is TGTGCCAGCAGCCTGGACAGGGCCAATAACTATGGCTACACCTTC.

In this sample, this clone turned up a few times. The chain is built from TRBV2 and TRBJ1-2; D is perhaps TRBD1 (5 bases). V lost 8 bases to trimming and J lost 7 bases, with 14 bases between them. This CDR3 has 12 amino acids. Per germline, CDR1 SNHLY and CDR2 FYNNEI. CDR3 nucleotides: TGTGCCAGCGACGGGGGTCGGGTTGGCTACACCTTC. It encodes CASDGGRVGYTF.

This clone was picked up a small number of times. The chain carries TRBV6-1 and TRBJ2-3; 8 nucleotides align to TRBD1. The trim removed 5 bases at V and 4 bases at J, leaving 8 bases unmatched. This CDR3 has 15 residues. Per the germline V gene, CDR1 is MNHNS and CDR2 is SASEGT. CDR3 sequence reads: CASSLWTGNPDTQYF. The CDR3 nucleotides read TGTGCCAGCAGTCTTTGGACAGGGAACCCAGATACGCAGTATTTT.

The chain employs TRBV5-1 and TRBJ2-1; the D gene is possibly TRBD2 (5 bases). V gave up 2 bases and J gave up 3 bases, with 12 bases separating them. Germline V lookup: CDR1 SGHRS, CDR2 YFSETQ. There are 15 residues in the CDR3. The CDR3 DNA reads as TGCGCCAGCAGCTTCGATCTAGCCGTCTACAATGAGCAGTTCTTC. As protein: CASSFDLAVYNEQFF.

The rearrangement joins TRBV5-5 to TRBJ1-2, with TRBD1 matching 7 bases. The CDR3 extends over 14 amino acids. Looked up from germline, CDR1 is SGHKS and CDR2 is YYEKEE (reference sequence). Trimming took 4 bases from V and 8 from J; bases not matched to a gene: 11. This chain's CDR3 is CASSGHRGGSGYTF. The CDR3 nucleotides are TGTGCCAGCAGCGGCCACAGGGGAGGTAGCGGCTACACCTTC.

A single count supports this clone. This chain joins TRBV7-9 and TRBJ1-2; 7 nucleotides match TRBD1. Trimming cost V 5 bases and J 7 bases; bases outside gene matches: 7. The CDR3 extends over 13 amino acids. Per germline, CDR1 SEHNR and CDR2 FQNEAQ (reference sequence). The CDR3 nucleotides are TGTGCCAGCAGCCTTGACAGGGAGTTTGGCTACACCTTC. This translates into CASSLDREFGYTF.

The CDR3, as DNA: TGTGCCAGCAGCCAGACATGGACAGGGGGCAATGAGCAGTTCTTC. Amino acids: CASSQTWTGGNEQFF. The J gene is TRBJ2-1, the V gene TRBV7-9, with 10 bases identical to TRBD1. Germline loops: CDR1 SEHNR, CDR2 FQNEAQ (reference sequence). V gave up 5 bases and J gave up 6 bases; unmatched junction bases: 7. The CDR3 is 15 amino acids. The full variable domain, in which reference TRBV7-9 and TRBJ2-1 provide the parts outside the CDR3, is DTGVSQNPRHKITKRGQNVTFRCDPISEHNRLYWYRQTLGQGPEFLTYFQNEAQLEKSRLLSDRFSAERPKGSFSTLEIQRTEQGDSAMYLCASSQTWTGGNEQFFGPGTRLTVL.

V gene TRBV7-9 combines with J gene TRBJ1-4, with 8 bases lining up with TRBD1. The CDR3 runs to 15 residues. CDR1 is SEHNR, CDR2 FQNEAQ, per germline (reference sequence). The V gene end was trimmed by 3 bases and the J gene end by 5 bases; junction bases not matched to a gene: 5. CDR3 DNA sequence: TGTGCCAGCAGCTTTTTACAGGGGGGAAATGAAAAACTGTTTTTT. Its translation is CASSFLQGGNEKLFF.

This rearrangement joins TRBV6-5 to TRBJ2-1; D gene uncertain. The V end lost 6 bases, the J end lost 9 bases, and 15 bases lay between the germline ends. CDR1 is MNHEY, CDR2 SVGAGI, per germline. CDR3 size: 13 residues. CDR3 in DNA: TGTGCCAGCAGACTAAGCCTTATTTTTGAGCAGTTCTTC. Its translation: CASRLSLIFEQFF.

This chain uses TRBV6-1 with TRBJ1-5; no reliable D call. V gave up 0 bases and J gave up 4 bases, with 10 bases separating them. The CDR3 totals 15 residues. Germline assignment: CDR1 MNHNS and CDR2 SASEGT. The CDR3: CASSEAQVVNQPQHF. The CDR3 coding sequence is TGTGCCAGCAGTGAAGCGCAGGTTGTTAATCAGCCCCAGCATTTT.

This sequence joins TRBV11-2 and TRBJ1-1, with D uncertain. Germline V lookup: CDR1 SGHAT, CDR2 FQNNGV. V lost 5 bases and J 2 bases, leaving 15 bases between the germline ends. The CDR3 consists of 15 residues. CDR3 sequence (DNA): TGTGCCAGCAGCCCCGTCGCCAGGCTAAACACTGAAGCTTTCTTT. This sequence encodes CASSPVARLNTEAFF.

As concerns this clone: The sample has other DNA sequences that encode this CDR3 too. The rearrangement links TRBV5-4 to TRBJ1-3; D uncertain. Trimming removed 0 bases at V and 0 bases at J, with 4 bases between. The CDR3 sequence is 14 residues long. CDR1 SGHNT and CDR2 YYREEE come from the germline V gene (reference sequence). CDR3 nucleotides: TGTGCCAGCAGCTTGGGCGTCTCTGGAAACACCATATATTTT. Residues: CASSLGVSGNTIYF.

The gene calls are TRBV19 and TRBJ2-7; 12 bases match TRBD1. The CDR3 has 16 amino acids. J gave up 3 bases and V 9 bases, and 12 bases lay outside the gene matches. Germline V gives CDR1 LNHDA, CDR2 SQIVND (reference sequence). CDR3 nucleotide sequence: TGTGCCAGCCGCCGTGTGGGGACAGGGGGCAGCTACGAGCAGTACTTC. It codes for CASRRVGTGGSYEQYF. Full variable domain (outside the CDR3, taken from reference TRBV19 and TRBJ2-7): DGGITQSPKYLFRKEGQNVTLSCEQNLNHDAMYWYRQDPGQGLRLIYYSQIVNDFQKGDIAEGYSVSREKKESFPLTVTSAQKNPTAFYLCASRRVGTGGSYEQYFGPGTRLTVT.

This chain connects TRBV9 to TRBJ2-1; maybe TRBD2 (6 bases). The CDR3 runs 14 residues. The V end was cut by 0 bases, the J end by 4 bases, with 8 bases between. Germline CDR1 and CDR2: SGDLS and YYNGEE. In nucleotides, the CDR3 is TGTGCCAGCAGCGTAGCGGGGGTATACAATGAGCAGTTCTTC. Protein sequence: CASSVAGVYNEQFF.

The chain employs TRBV27 and TRBJ2-3; 7 bases match TRBD2. Germline trimming cut 1 base from V and 3 bases from J; bases unmatched to any gene: 10. CDR3 size: 17 residues. The germline V gene encodes CDR1 MNHEY and CDR2 SMNVEV (reference sequence). The CDR3 DNA reads as TGTGCCAGCAGTTTATTTAGACGCGGGGAGGGAACAGATACGCAGTATTTT. Translating gives CASSLFRRGEGTDTQYF.